The clone carrying this T cell receptor beta chain was picked up a small number of times. The antigen remains unidentified. This entry is derived from a study of T cells after yellow fever vaccination. General study findings and limits: In post-booster samples, most primary-vaccination clones reappeared (roughly 96% CD4, roughly 90% CD8).

Per the germline V gene, CDR1 is DFQATT and CDR2 is SNEGSKA (reference sequence). The V end was cut by 6 bases, the J end by 7 bases, with 16 bases between. The CDR3 has 14 residues. Template switching with 5'RACE generated the TCR cDNA and added a universal primer site and UMIs. One entry per CDR3 protein results from TCRdb running MiXCR on the 5' RACE reads. The sample has roughly 330,000 distinct CDR3 sequences; about 4% are singletons. The rearrangement links TRBV20-1 to TRBJ1-6, with D perhaps matching TRBD1 (6 bases). The receptor's source is a man aged 18 to 30 who received the YFV17D yellow fever vaccine. The sequencing here drew on PBMCs, taken 5 days after the yellow fever booster vaccination. Here the CDR3 reads CSALEGGGNSPLHF. The CDR3 DNA reads TGCAGTGCCCTGGAGGGGGGAGGGAATTCACCCCTCCACTTT.